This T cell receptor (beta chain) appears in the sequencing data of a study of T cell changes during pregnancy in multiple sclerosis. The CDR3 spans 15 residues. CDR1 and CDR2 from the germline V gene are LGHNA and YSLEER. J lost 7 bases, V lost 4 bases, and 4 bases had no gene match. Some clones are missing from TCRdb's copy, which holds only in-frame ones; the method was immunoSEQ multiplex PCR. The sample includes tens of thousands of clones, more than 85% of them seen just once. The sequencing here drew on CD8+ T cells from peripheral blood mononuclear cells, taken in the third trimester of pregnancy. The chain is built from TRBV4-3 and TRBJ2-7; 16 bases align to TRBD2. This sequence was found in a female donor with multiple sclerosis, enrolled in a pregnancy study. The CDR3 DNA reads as TGCGCCAGCAGCCGGGGACTAGCGGGAGGGCAGGAGCAGTACTTC. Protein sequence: CASSRGLAGGQEQYF.